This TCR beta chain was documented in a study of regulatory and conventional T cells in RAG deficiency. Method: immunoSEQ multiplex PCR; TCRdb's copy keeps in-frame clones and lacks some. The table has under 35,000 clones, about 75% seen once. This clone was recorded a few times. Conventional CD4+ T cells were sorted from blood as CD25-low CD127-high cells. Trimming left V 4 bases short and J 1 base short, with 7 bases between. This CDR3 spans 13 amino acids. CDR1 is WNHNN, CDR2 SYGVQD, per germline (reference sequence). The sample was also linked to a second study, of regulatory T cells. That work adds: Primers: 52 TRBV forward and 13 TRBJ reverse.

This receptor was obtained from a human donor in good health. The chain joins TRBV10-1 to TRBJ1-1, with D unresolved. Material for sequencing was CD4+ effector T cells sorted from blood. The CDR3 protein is CASSGSPNTEAFF. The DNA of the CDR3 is TGCGCCAGCAGTGGGTCCCCGAACACTGAAGCTTTCTTT.